This entry lists 25 T cell receptor beta chains sequenced from one sample in a study of OX40 agonist ivuxolimab in advanced cancers. TCRdb's table, derived via immunoSEQ multiplex PCR, lists solely in-frame clones and lacks some. The sample contains roughly 80,000 clones, approximately 83% of which appear only once. The sample in question was CD4+ or CD8+ T cells sorted from blood, obtained in a trial of the OX40 agonist ivuxolimab. All receptors derive from an adult with an advanced solid tumor such as melanoma, head and neck, liver or kidney cancer.

The V and J genes are TRBV5-5 and TRBJ1-1; D remains ambiguous. The CDR3 spans 13 residues. CDR1 is SGHKS, CDR2 YYEKEE, per germline (reference sequence). Trimming stripped 3 bases from V and 1 base from J, with 7 bases between. The DNA of the CDR3 is TGTGCCAGCAGCTCCGCCCAGAACACTGAAGCTTTCTTT. This translates into CASSSAQNTEAFF.

The rearrangement uses TRBV10-3 and TRBJ2-3, with 11 bases fitting TRBD2. CDR1 and CDR2 from the germline V gene are ENHRY and SYGVKD. This CDR3 is built from 17 residues. Losses at the gene ends were 6 bases for V and 0 bases for J; bases not matched to a gene: 8. CDR3 in amino acids: CAISPGTSGTSTDTQYF. CDR3 in DNA: TGTGCCATCAGCCCCGGGACTAGCGGAACTAGCACAGATACGCAGTATTTT.

A few counts support this clone. This chain links TRBV7-9 with TRBJ2-4, with D possibly called TRBD1 or TRBD2 (5 bases each). The V end was cut by 3 bases, the J end by 10 bases, with 19 bases between. The germline CDR1 and CDR2 sequences are SEHNR and FQNEAQ (reference sequence). CDR3 size: 15 residues. CDR3 sequence (DNA): TGTGCCAGCAGCTTTAAGGGGACGGACTGGGGGATTCAGTACTTC. It yields the protein CASSFKGTDWGIQYF.

The chain joins TRBV11-3 to TRBJ2-3, with 15 bases matching TRBD2. V lost 3 bases and J lost 2; bases outside the gene matches: 3. Germline V gene data show CDR1 as SGHNT and CDR2 as YENEEA. CDR3 length equals 17 residues. The CDR3 is CASSFGLAGGSTDTQYF. The DNA for the CDR3 is TGTGCCAGCAGCTTTGGACTAGCGGGGGGGTCCACAGATACGCAGTATTTT.

The chain carries TRBV28 and TRBJ1-1; D perhaps matches TRBD1 (5 bases). V was pared by 7 bases and J by 10 bases, with 13 bases between. This CDR3 has 11 amino acids. CDR1 and CDR2 from the germline V gene are MDHEN and SYDVKM. The CDR3 coding sequence is TGTGCCAGCACTCCAGGGAAGGGAGCTTTCTTT. It yields the protein CASTPGKGAFF. Filled out from reference TRBV28 and TRBJ1-1, the complete variable domain reads DVKVTQSSRYLVKRTGEKVFLECVQDMDHENMFWYRQDPGLGLRLIYFSYDVKMKEKGDIPEGYSVSREKKERFSLILESASTNQTSMYLCASTPGKGAFFGQGTRLTVV.

J is TRBJ2-7 and V is TRBV28; 7 bases are a match to TRBD1. The CDR3 spans 15 residues. Germline assignment: CDR1 MDHEN and CDR2 SYDVKM. Trimming at V came to 5 bases and at J to 4 bases, leaving 11 bases not matched to a gene. The CDR3: CASSPYDREMYEQYF. DNA for the CDR3: TGTGCCAGCAGTCCTTACGACAGGGAAATGTACGAGCAGTACTTC.

This sequence joins TRBV16 and TRBJ1-1; 9 bases are a match to TRBD1. The CDR3 covers 15 residues. Germline trimming cut 3 bases from V and 1 base from J; bases unmatched to any gene: 3. Looked up from germline, CDR1 is KGHSY and CDR2 is FQNENV. The CDR3 coding sequence is TGTGCCAGCAGCCAGGGGGACAGGGCGAACACTGAAGCTTTCTTT. It encodes CASSQGDRANTEAFF. The whole variable domain, remainder taken from reference TRBV16 and TRBJ1-1, is GEEVAQTPKHLVRGEGQKAKLYCAPIKGHSYVFWYQQVLKNEFKFLISFQNENVFDETGMPKERFSAKCLPNSPCSLEIQATKLEDSAVYFCASSQGDRANTEAFFGQGTRLTVV.

The chain combines TRBV18 with TRBJ2-3; the match to TRBD1 covers 7 bases. This CDR3 contains 16 residues. J gave up 3 bases and V 3 bases, and 9 bases lay outside the gene matches. Germline CDR1 and CDR2: KGHSH and LQKENI. CDR3 in amino acids: CASSPLDRVGTDTQYF. The CDR3 coding sequence is TGTGCCAGCTCACCCCTCGACAGGGTAGGGACAGATACGCAGTATTTT.

This clone was recorded a few times. The genes are TRBV7-2 and TRBJ2-1; TRBD1 aligns across 8 bases. Per germline, CDR1 SGHTA and CDR2 FQGNSA. The length of the CDR3 is 13 residues. The V segment lost 4 bases and the J segment 10 bases; nucleotides outside the gene matches: 6. CDR3 protein: CASSSHRGSEQFF. CDR3 DNA: TGTGCCAGCAGCTCCCACAGGGGGTCCGAGCAGTTCTTC. Based on the CDR3 plus reference TRBV7-2 and TRBJ2-1, the full variable domain is GAGVSQSPSNKVTEKGKDVELRCDPISGHTALYWYRQSLGQGLEFLIYFQGNSAPDKSGLPSDRFSAERTGGSVSTLTIQRTQQEDSAVYLCASSSHRGSEQFFGPGTRLTVL.

The V and J genes are TRBV5-1 and TRBJ2-2; TRBD1 agrees at 10 bases. CDR3 size: 18 residues. Germline CDR1 is SGHRS and CDR2 is YFSETQ. After removal of 6 bases from V and 5 bases from J, the junction contained 16 bases not matched to a gene. The CDR3 spells CASTPRPPGTGVTGELFF. The CDR3 DNA sequence: TGCGCCAGCACCCCCCGGCCCCCAGGGACAGGGGTGACCGGGGAGCTGTTTTTT.

Here the CDR3 reads CASSAPGETQYF. The CDR3, as DNA: TGTGCCAGCAGTGCACCTGGCGAGACCCAGTACTTC. The chain uses TRBV27 and TRBJ2-5, with no clear D. The CDR3 loop spans 12 amino acids. From germline, CDR1 is MNHEY and CDR2 SMNVEV (reference sequence). Trimming shortened V by 5 bases and J by 5 bases, and 9 bases separated the two germline ends.

This chain connects TRBV7-2 to TRBJ2-1; D unresolved. Germline V gene data show CDR1 as SGHTA and CDR2 as FQGNSA. The germline V and J ends were trimmed by 8 bases and 0 bases, with 14 bases remaining between them. The length of the CDR3 is 15 residues. The CDR3 nucleotides read TGTGCCAGCTCTCTCTTGGGAAACTCCTACAATGAGCAGTTCTTC. It encodes CASSLLGNSYNEQFF. The complete variable domain, with remaining parts taken from reference TRBV7-2 and TRBJ2-1, reads GAGVSQSPSNKVTEKGKDVELRCDPISGHTALYWYRQSLGQGLEFLIYFQGNSAPDKSGLPSDRFSAERTGGSVSTLTIQRTQQEDSAVYLCASSLLGNSYNEQFFGPGTRLTVL.

The chain recombines TRBV27 with TRBJ1-2; D is possibly TRBD1 (5 bases). V lost 6 bases to trimming and J lost 1 base, with 15 bases between them. The CDR3 spans 15 residues. The V gene's germline CDR1 is MNHEY and CDR2 SMNVEV (reference sequence). CDR3 DNA: TGTGCCAGCAGACCCCCAGGGCGAAGTAACTATGGCTACACCTTC. Its protein product is CASRPPGRSNYGYTF.

The CDR3, as DNA: TGTGCCAGCAGCTTAGCATGGACGCGCACAGATACGCAGTATTTT. This codes for CASSLAWTRTDTQYF. The genes are TRBV7-2 and TRBJ2-3; no reliable D call. The V end lost 0 bases, the J end lost 1 base, and 8 bases lay between the germline ends. The germline V gene encodes CDR1 SGHTA and CDR2 FQGNSA. This CDR3 is 15 amino acids long.

V and J are TRBV6-5 and TRBJ1-2; no firm D call. Germline V lookup: CDR1 MNHEY, CDR2 SVGAGI. The CDR3 contains 14 residues. Trimming removed 7 bases at V and 2 bases at J, with 14 bases between. CDR3 sequence: CASKIDGTNYGYTF. DNA for the CDR3: TGTGCCAGCAAAATCGACGGCACCAACTATGGCTACACCTTC.

The sample holds a few counts of this clone. V is TRBV19 and J is TRBJ2-2, with TRBD1 matching over 9 bases. Trimming took 3 bases from V and 5 from J; bases not matched to a gene: 4. Germline V gene sequence: CDR1 LNHDA, CDR2 SQIVND (reference sequence). This CDR3 spans 15 amino acids. The CDR3, as DNA: TGTGCCAGTAGTATCGACAGGGGGGAGACCGGGGAGCTGTTTTTT. It is translated as CASSIDRGETGELFF.

The rearrangement uses TRBV5-4 and TRBJ1-1, with D possibly TRBD1 on 5 matching bases. The CDR3 has 14 amino acids. Trimming took off 2 bases at V and 4 bases at J, with 12 bases between the two ends. Germline CDR1 reads SGHNT; CDR2 reads YYREEE (reference sequence). This CDR3 is CASSLIGRGTEAFF. The CDR3, as DNA: TGTGCCAGCAGCTTAATAGGTAGGGGCACTGAAGCTTTCTTT.

The V call is TRBV7-2, the J call TRBJ2-5; D gene unclear. The J call may be wrong; the DNA end is better matched by TRBJ2-7. Germline-derived CDR1 and CDR2 are SGHTA and FQGNSA. This CDR3 comprises 15 residues. CDR3 residues: CASRPAGRGAYEQYF. As DNA, the CDR3 is TGTGCCAGCAGGCCCGCCGGGCGAGGTGCCTACGAGCAGTACTTC.

The V call is TRBV19, the J call TRBJ1-2, with D perhaps TRBD1 (5 bases). Germline CDR1 is LNHDA and CDR2 is SQIVND (reference sequence). The V end was cut by 5 bases, the J end by 6 bases, with 16 bases between. The CDR3 is 14 amino acids. The CDR3 DNA reads as TGTGCCAGTAGTCCGACAGCCGTCGATGATGGCTACACCTTC. Translated: CASSPTAVDDGYTF.

The rearrangement links TRBV7-9 to TRBJ2-7, with 8 bases lining up with TRBD1. The CDR3 has 12 amino acids. V shed 6 bases, J shed 9 bases, and the junction held 7 bases outside the gene matches. Germline values: CDR1 SEHNR, CDR2 FQNEAQ (reference sequence). The CDR3 sequence: CASSSTGGGQYF. As DNA, the CDR3 is TGTGCCAGCAGTTCAACAGGGGGAGGGCAGTACTTC.

The V call is TRBV28, the J call TRBJ1-1, with 8 positions matching TRBD1. Germline V gene data show CDR1 as MDHEN and CDR2 as SYDVKM. V shed 6 bases and J 1 base; nucleotides not matched to a gene: 4. The CDR3 sequence is 14 residues long. The CDR3 region is CASRRQGPNTEAFF. The CDR3, as DNA: TGTGCCAGCAGGAGACAGGGGCCGAACACTGAAGCTTTCTTT.

The genes are TRBV4-2 and TRBJ1-3; no firm D call. The CDR3 totals 18 residues. CDR1 LGHNA and CDR2 YNFKEQ come from the germline V gene. V was shortened by 0 bases and J by 0 bases, with 15 bases between the two germline ends. The CDR3 DNA sequence: TGTGCCAGCAGCCAAGATCGGAACAGATTCTACTCTGGAAACACCATATATTTT. This encodes CASSQDRNRFYSGNTIYF.

J is TRBJ1-1 and V is TRBV5-1, with D possibly being TRBD1 (5 bases). Germline V gives CDR1 SGHRS, CDR2 YFSETQ. V was trimmed by 0 bases and J by 1 base, leaving 10 bases between them. The CDR3 is 15 amino acids. CDR3 in DNA: TGCGCCAGCAGCTTGGGGCAGGGAAAGAACACTGAAGCTTTCTTT. Translating gives CASSLGQGKNTEAFF. Together with reference TRBV5-1 and TRBJ1-1, the CDR3 gives the full variable domain: KAGVTQTPRYLIKTRGQQVTLSCSPISGHRSVSWYQQTPGQGLQFLFEYFSETQRNKGNFPGRFSGRQFSNSRSEMNVSTLELGDSALYLCASSLGQGKNTEAFFGQGTRLTVV.

The chain carries TRBV18 and TRBJ2-3; 11 bases map to TRBD2. The CDR3 is made up of 17 amino acids. The germline gives CDR1 KGHSH, CDR2 LQKENI. With 4 bases clipped from V and 2 bases from J, the junction kept 8 bases outside the gene matches. The CDR3: CASSLRELAGATDTQYF. The DNA for the CDR3 is TGTGCCAGCTCACTAAGAGAACTAGCGGGGGCCACAGATACGCAGTATTTT. Full variable domain (outside the CDR3, taken from reference TRBV18 and TRBJ2-3): NAGVMQNPRHLVRRRGQEARLRCSPMKGHSHVYWYRQLPEEGLKFMVYLQKENIIDESGMPKERFSAEFPKEGPSILRIQQVVRGDSAAYFCASSLRELAGATDTQYFGPGTRLTVL.

In its sample, this clone was seen a few times. V is TRBV4-3 and J is TRBJ1-1; perhaps TRBD1 as D (6 bases). The CDR3 consists of 14 residues. Germline V CDR1 and CDR2: LGHNA, YSLEER. V shed 3 bases and J shed 5 bases, with 13 bases lying between them. The CDR3 sequence is CASSHTGWGTEAFF. The CDR3 region has the DNA TGCGCCAGCAGCCATACAGGGTGGGGGACTGAAGCTTTCTTT.